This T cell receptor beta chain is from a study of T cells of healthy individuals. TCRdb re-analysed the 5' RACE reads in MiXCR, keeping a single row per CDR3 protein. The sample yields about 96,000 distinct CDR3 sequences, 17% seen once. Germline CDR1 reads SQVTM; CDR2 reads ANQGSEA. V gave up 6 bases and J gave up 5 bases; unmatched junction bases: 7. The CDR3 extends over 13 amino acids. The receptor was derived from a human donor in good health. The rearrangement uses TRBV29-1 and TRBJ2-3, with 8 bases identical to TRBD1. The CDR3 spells CSVQGASGDTQYF. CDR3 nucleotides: TGCAGCGTGCAGGGGGCATCGGGAGATACGCAGTATTTT.